The entry below describes one T cell receptor (beta chain). Some clones are missing from TCRdb's copy, which holds only in-frame ones; the method was immunoSEQ multiplex PCR. Of roughly 78,000 clones listed, roughly four fifths are singletons. The sample is drawn from a study of T cell responses to AZD1222 COVID-19 vaccine. This CDR3 contains 16 residues. Germline CDR1 and CDR2: DFQATT and SNEGSKA (reference sequence). Trimming removed 3 bases from V and 3 bases from J, with 17 bases in between. The clonotype comes from an adult in good health. The genes are TRBV20-1 and TRBJ2-2; D is perhaps TRBD1 or TRBD2 (5 bases each). The sample in question was peripheral blood, obtained on day 0 of AZD1222 vaccination. The CDR3 sequence is CSASLRDGMDTGELFF. In nucleotides, the CDR3 is TGCAGTGCTAGTCTAAGGGACGGTATGGACACCGGGGAGCTGTTTTTT.